The 13 T cell receptor beta chains presented below share a single source sample, sequenced in a study of T cells in localized non-small cell lung cancer. The table came from immunoSEQ multiplex PCR; TCRdb's copy has only in-frame clones and leaves some out. The sample lists approximately 83,000 clones; more than 70% were seen once. The sequencing here drew on peripheral blood, taken before any cancer treatment. Receptor source: a woman aged 35 to 70 with stage I squamous cell lung carcinoma.

This chain joins TRBV6-4 and TRBJ1-5; the D is unclear. The CDR3 extends over 16 amino acids. CDR1 MRHNA and CDR2 SNTAGT come from the germline V gene. The germline V and J ends were trimmed by 2 bases and 3 bases, with 14 bases remaining between them. The CDR3 DNA is TGTGCCAGCAGTGACCCATCGGACGTATACAATCAGCCCCAGCATTTT. It codes for CASSDPSDVYNQPQHF.

This chain joins TRBV6-1 and TRBJ1-2; no clear D. CDR1 and CDR2 (germline): MNHNS, SASEGT. The CDR3 consists of 14 residues. V shed 1 base and J shed 7 bases, with 13 bases lying between them. CDR3 nucleotides: TGTGCCAGCAGTGAAGGATCGGGCCATGTTGGCTACACCTTC. Protein sequence: CASSEGSGHVGYTF.

The sample holds one count of this clone. The genes are TRBV6-5 and TRBJ2-3, with 11 bases that match TRBD1. CDR1 is MNHEY, CDR2 SVGAGI, per germline. The CDR3 spans 16 residues. V dropped 2 bases and J dropped 2; count of bases not matched to a gene: 3. The CDR3 DNA is TGTGCCAGCAGTTACGGGGACAGGGGGTTCACAGATACGCAGTATTTT. This sequence encodes CASSYGDRGFTDTQYF.

The V and J genes are TRBV6-6 and TRBJ1-6; 7 bases agree with TRBD1. Germline CDR1 MNHNY, CDR2 SVGAGI (reference sequence). The CDR3 has 14 residues. With 6 bases clipped from V and 10 bases from J, the junction kept 9 bases outside the gene matches. CDR3 DNA sequence: TGTGCCAGCAGCAGGGGACAGACGGGATCACCCCTCCACTTT. This codes for CASSRGQTGSPLHF.

V usage is TRBV2 and J usage is TRBJ2-1, with D perhaps being TRBD1 or TRBD2 (5 bases each). V lost 4 bases and J 4 bases, leaving 8 bases between the germline ends. The germline gives CDR1 SNHLY, CDR2 FYNNEI. This CDR3 is 13 amino acids long. The CDR3 sequence is CASSGEGYNEQFF. The CDR3 DNA reads as TGTGCCAGCAGTGGAGAGGGGTACAATGAGCAGTTCTTC.

This clone was observed a single time. In DNA, the CDR3 is TGTGCCAGCAGCTCTAATACGCGGGACAACTATGGCTACACCTTC. Translating gives CASSSNTRDNYGYTF. V usage is TRBV5-5 and J usage is TRBJ1-2, with TRBD1 as a possible D gene (5 bases). From germline, CDR1 is SGHKS and CDR2 YYEKEE (reference sequence). The CDR3 extends over 15 amino acids. The V end lost 3 bases, the J end lost 2 bases, and 14 bases lay between the germline ends.

The gene calls are TRBV21-1 and TRBJ1-2. TRBV21-1 is a documented pseudogene. CDR3 length: 14 amino acids. The CDR3 here is CASSSRGGDYGYTF. CDR3 nucleotide sequence: TGTGCCAGCAGCTCCAGGGGGGGAGACTATGGCTACACCTTC.

The chain links TRBV27 to TRBJ1-5; 7 bases align to TRBD1. Germline assignment: CDR1 MNHEY and CDR2 SMNVEV (reference sequence). V gave up 6 bases and J gave up 5 bases; unmatched junction bases: 4. The CDR3 is made up of 13 amino acids. DNA for the CDR3: TGTGCCAGCAGGATAGACAGGGATCAGCCCCAGCATTTT. Amino acids: CASRIDRDQPQHF.

The chain recombines TRBV19 with TRBJ2-1, with a tentative D call TRBD2 (6 bases). Germline CDR1 LNHDA, CDR2 SQIVND (reference sequence). The V and J ends lost 5 bases and 7 bases respectively, with 21 bases between them. The CDR3 has 16 residues. This CDR3 is CASSLDRRGRRNEQFF. DNA of the CDR3: TGTGCCAGTAGTCTCGACCGTCGGGGGAGACGAAATGAGCAGTTCTTC.

This rearrangement joins TRBV2 to TRBJ1-1; D may be TRBD1 (5 bases). The germline V gene has CDR1 SNHLY and CDR2 FYNNEI. The V gene lost 4 bases and the J gene lost 1 base, with 7 bases spanning the gap. The CDR3 covers 13 residues. CDR3 nucleotides: TGTGCCAGCAGTGTTACAGGGAACACTGAAGCTTTCTTT. Its translation: CASSVTGNTEAFF.

The V call is TRBV10-1, the J call TRBJ2-7; maybe TRBD1 (6 bases). CDR1 and CDR2 from the germline V gene are WNHNN and SYGVQD (reference sequence). Trimming took off 4 bases at V and 1 base at J, with 11 bases between the two ends. CDR3 length: 14 amino acids. In nucleotides, the CDR3 is TGCGCCAGCAGTGGGTCAGGACAGTCCTACGAGCAGTACTTC. Protein product: CASSGSGQSYEQYF.

This rearrangement joins TRBV5-4 to TRBJ2-1; a weak D match, TRBD2 (6 bases). Germline lookup yields CDR1 SGHNT and CDR2 YYREEE (reference sequence). CDR3 length: 16 amino acids. The germline V and J ends were trimmed by 0 bases and 1 base, with 11 bases remaining between them. Written as DNA, the CDR3 is TGTGCCAGCAGCTTGGGGGGGGAAAGATCCTACAATGAGCAGTTCTTC. Its protein is CASSLGGERSYNEQFF.

The chain recombines TRBV2 with TRBJ1-6; 9 positions agree with TRBD1. Per germline, CDR1 SNHLY and CDR2 FYNNEI. The V and J ends lost 6 bases and 8 bases, in that order; junction bases with no gene match: 2. This CDR3 is 13 amino acids long. CDR3 DNA sequence: TGTGCCAGCAGGGGACAGGGTGATTCACCCCTCCACTTT. Its protein is CASRGQGDSPLHF.